Reported below is one T cell receptor beta chain. This specimen comes from a study of cytomegalovirus exposure and HLA in healthy donors. PCR was performed using 60 Vbeta and 13 Jbeta primers. Produced via immunoSEQ multiplex PCR; TCRdb's table is partial and in-frame only. The repertoire holds more than 150,000 clones, with around 83% as singletons. CDR3 length equals 17 residues. Germline CDR1 and CDR2: SGHAT and FQNNGV. J lost 3 bases, V lost 6 bases, and 10 bases had no gene match. Sequenced input: PBMCs. This chain joins TRBV11-2 and TRBJ2-5, with TRBD2 identical over 13 bases. The TCR sequence derives from a man aged 45-60 years in good health and CMV-seronegative. CDR3 loop: CASRSPGLAGWKETQYF. In DNA, the CDR3 is TGTGCCAGCAGATCCCCGGGACTAGCGGGGTGGAAAGAGACCCAGTACTTC.